Below, 22 T cell receptor beta chains from the same sample are listed, as sequenced in a study of cytomegalovirus exposure and HLA in healthy donors. Only in-frame clones appear in the TCRdb table, and some are missing; sequencing was by immunoSEQ multiplex PCR. The sample yields 70,000 or so clones, 85% to 95% seen once. Sample: PBMCs. These receptors were obtained from a man aged 18-30 years in good health and CMV-seropositive.

V usage is TRBV11-2 and J usage is TRBJ2-3; D remains ambiguous. This CDR3 contains 12 residues. From germline, CDR1 is SGHAT and CDR2 FQNNGV. Trimming pared 0 bases from V and 8 bases from J, leaving 6 bases between. This CDR3 reads CASSLDESTQYF. CDR3 sequence (DNA): TGTGCCAGCAGCTTAGATGAGAGTACGCAGTATTTT.

V is TRBV28 and J is TRBJ1-1; D is ambiguous. CDR1 MDHEN and CDR2 SYDVKM come from the germline V gene. There are 15 residues in the CDR3. The ends were cut back, 4 bases at V and 1 base at J, with 13 bases in the middle. This CDR3 reads CASSSPGLANTEAFF. CDR3 sequence (DNA): TGTGCCAGCAGTTCCCCTGGACTGGCGAACACTGAAGCTTTCTTT.

The chain couples TRBV15 to TRBJ2-7; D is perhaps TRBD2 (5 bases). V lost 1 base to trimming and J lost 0 bases, with 13 bases between them. The CDR3 consists of 16 residues. Germline V gene sequence: CDR1 LNHNV, CDR2 YYDKDF (reference sequence). The CDR3 protein is CATSRARTGSSYEQYF. CDR3 DNA: TGTGCCACCAGCAGAGCCCGGACGGGGAGCTCCTACGAGCAGTACTTC.

Here the CDR3 DNA reads TGTGCCAGCAGCGTTGCTAGCGAAGAGACCCAGTACTTC. Translating it yields CASSVASEETQYF. V usage is TRBV9 and J usage is TRBJ2-5; weak D call: TRBD2 (6 bases). This CDR3 spans 13 amino acids. Per the germline V gene, CDR1 is SGDLS and CDR2 is YYNGEE. Trimming removed 2 bases from V and 3 bases from J, with 8 bases in between.

J is TRBJ2-1 and V is TRBV11-3; a possible D gene is TRBD2 (6 bases). V lost 0 bases to trimming and J lost 1 base, with 10 bases between them. This CDR3 has 16 residues. Germline assignment: CDR1 SGHNT and CDR2 YENEEA. The CDR3 DNA reads as TGTGCCAGCAGCTTAGAGGGCGGGATATCCTACAATGAGCAGTTCTTC. Translated, it gives CASSLEGGISYNEQFF.

V gene TRBV29-1 combines with J gene TRBJ1-2; 7 bases align to TRBD1. Germline V gene sequence: CDR1 SQVTM, CDR2 ANQGSEA. The CDR3 spans 14 residues. The V gene end was trimmed by 3 bases and the J gene end by 4 bases; junction bases not matched to a gene: 8. The CDR3 sequence: CSVDPAGGGYGYTF. The CDR3 DNA follows: TGCAGCGTTGATCCGGCAGGGGGTGGCTATGGCTACACCTTC.

J is TRBJ2-3 and V is TRBV2, with TRBD1 matching over 7 bases. The length of the CDR3 is 16 residues. Germline values: CDR1 SNHLY, CDR2 FYNNEI. Trimming at V came to 9 bases and at J to 1 base, leaving 13 bases not matched to a gene. The CDR3 DNA is TGTGCCAGTATTAAAACAGGGGTCTCGGGCACAGATACGCAGTATTTT. Its protein product is CASIKTGVSGTDTQYF.

This sequence joins TRBV14 and TRBJ2-1, with D perhaps matching TRBD1 (5 bases). The V and J ends lost 2 bases and 3 bases respectively, with 11 bases between them. Germline loops: CDR1 SGHDN, CDR2 FVKESK. The CDR3 sequence is 15 residues long. This CDR3 is CASSQNWGYYNEQFF. The CDR3 DNA reads as TGTGCCAGCAGCCAAAATTGGGGCTACTACAATGAGCAGTTCTTC.

The genes are TRBV4-1 and TRBJ2-1; possibly TRBD2 for D (5 bases). The V end lost 3 bases, the J end lost 4 bases, and 22 bases lay between the germline ends. CDR3 length: 18 amino acids. CDR1 and CDR2 from the germline V gene are MGHRA and YSYEKL. The CDR3, as DNA: TGCGCCAGCAGCCAGGGCCCAAAGCGGTCAATACCGTACAATGAGCAGTTCTTC. Its translation is CASSQGPKRSIPYNEQFF.

A single count supports this clone. The chain carries TRBV19 and TRBJ2-5, with TRBD1 matching 11 bases. This CDR3 has 15 residues. The V gene end was trimmed by 3 bases and the J gene end by 9 bases; junction bases not matched to a gene: 9. Germline V gene lookup returns CDR1 LNHDA and CDR2 SQIVND (reference sequence). The DNA for the CDR3 is TGTGCCAGTAGTATCCCAGGACAGGGGGCCCCCTCCCAGTACTTC. Its translation: CASSIPGQGAPSQYF.

J is TRBJ2-3 and V is TRBV6-5; TRBD2 matches at 7 bases. The CDR3 covers 13 residues. Germline V lookup: CDR1 MNHEY, CDR2 SVGAGI. The J segment lost 7 bases and the V segment lost 9 bases, leaving 10 bases of the junction unmatched. The CDR3 here is CASSGGLRYTQYF. Written as DNA, the CDR3 is TGTGCCAGTTCGGGAGGTCTACGATATACGCAGTATTTT.

The chain employs TRBV11-2 and TRBJ2-2, with a weak D call TRBD1 (5 bases). CDR1 SGHAT and CDR2 FQNNGV come from the germline V gene. The CDR3 totals 16 residues. V was pared by 4 bases and J by 0 bases, with 12 bases between. Written as DNA, the CDR3 is TGTGCCAGCAGCTCGGTGAAGGGGCCGAACACCGGGGAGCTGTTTTTT. Protein product: CASSSVKGPNTGELFF.

The DNA of the CDR3 is TGTGCCAGCGTGGACAGGGGAGGGCCGGGCTACGAGCAGTACTTC. Its protein is CASVDRGGPGYEQYF. V gene TRBV27 combines with J gene TRBJ2-7; 9 bases are a match to TRBD1. In germline, CDR1 is MNHEY, CDR2 SMNVEV (reference sequence). This CDR3 has 15 residues. V trimming: 8 bases; J trimming: 3 bases; junction bases outside the gene matches: 11.

The rearrangement uses TRBV7-6 and TRBJ2-1, with D perhaps matching TRBD2 (5 bases). Looked up from germline, CDR1 is SGHVS and CDR2 is FNYEAQ. The CDR3 covers 12 residues. Trimming removed 3 bases from V and 8 bases from J, with 8 bases in between. CDR3 DNA: TGTGCCAGCAGCTTGTGGGGAGATGAGCAGTTCTTC. Protein product: CASSLWGDEQFF.

This chain joins TRBV28 and TRBJ1-2; D is unclear. The length of the CDR3 is 11 residues. The germline CDR1 and CDR2 sequences are MDHEN and SYDVKM. Trimming took 9 bases from V and 3 from J, leaving 8 bases between them. The CDR3 nucleotides read TGTGCCAGTGGGCCATACTATGGCTACACCTTC. Amino acid sequence: CASGPYYGYTF.

J is TRBJ1-5 and V is TRBV7-2, with no clear D. The CDR3 consists of 15 residues. Germline V gene lookup returns CDR1 SGHTA and CDR2 FQGNSA. V was cut by 2 bases and J by 0 bases, with 8 bases left in between. As DNA, the CDR3 is TGTGCCAGCAGCTTATTAACAGCTAGCAATCAGCCCCAGCATTTT. Amino acid sequence: CASSLLTASNQPQHF.

This clone was found once. The chain joins TRBV6-5 to TRBJ2-7; D unclear. CDR1 and CDR2 from the germline V gene are MNHEY and SVGAGI. The CDR3 covers 12 residues. V was trimmed by 2 bases and J by 5 bases, leaving 7 bases between them. The CDR3 sequence: CASSYGSNEQYF. The DNA for the CDR3 is TGTGCCAGCAGTTACGGTAGCAACGAGCAGTACTTC.

This chain connects TRBV12-2 to TRBJ2-1; the table's TRBD2 call for D was not verified on the DNA. TRBV12-2 is listed as a pseudogene. This CDR3 has 19 amino acids. The CDR3 nucleotides read TGTGCAAGTCGCTTTAGGTATGGACTAGATTTATTCCCCTACAATGAGCAGTTCTTC. This codes for CASRFRYGLDLFPYNEQFF.

This clone has more than one count but fewer than ten. The CDR3 reads CASSPRDRTSYEQYF. The CDR3 nucleotides are TGTGCCAGCTCCCCCCGGGACAGAACCTCCTACGAGCAGTACTTC. The J gene is TRBJ2-7, the V gene TRBV18; 7 positions match TRBD1. The CDR3 loop spans 15 amino acids. The V and J ends lost 6 bases and 0 bases, in that order; junction bases with no gene match: 8. CDR1 and CDR2 (germline): KGHSH, LQKENI. Complete variable domain (other parts from reference TRBV18 and TRBJ2-7): NAGVMQNPRHLVRRRGQEARLRCSPMKGHSHVYWYRQLPEEGLKFMVYLQKENIIDESGMPKERFSAEFPKEGPSILRIQQVVRGDSAAYFCASSPRDRTSYEQYFGPGTRLTVT.

This chain uses TRBV11-2 with TRBJ2-7; 8 bases fit TRBD1. V shed 2 bases, J shed 4 bases, and the junction held 4 bases outside the gene matches. The CDR3 runs 14 residues. Germline CDR1 and CDR2: SGHAT and FQNNGV. CDR3 in DNA: TGTGCCAGCAGCTTACGGCAGGGGGCTTACGAGCAGTACTTC. It codes for CASSLRQGAYEQYF.

The CDR3 DNA is TGTGCCAGCCATACAGAGAGCAATCAGCCCCAGCATTTT. Its translation is CASHTESNQPQHF. V usage is TRBV2 and J usage is TRBJ1-5; D is unresolved. Trimming stripped 8 bases from V and 1 base from J, with 9 bases between. Germline loops: CDR1 SNHLY, CDR2 FYNNEI. The CDR3 has 13 amino acids.

The chain is built from TRBV9 and TRBJ2-2; 7 bases are shared with TRBD2. Germline V gives CDR1 SGDLS, CDR2 YYNGEE. V dropped 6 bases and J dropped 2; count of bases not matched to a gene: 13. This CDR3 contains 17 residues. CDR3 sequence reads: CASTERGERENTGELFF. The CDR3 DNA is TGTGCCAGCACCGAGAGGGGAGAGCGGGAAAACACCGGGGAGCTGTTTTTT.